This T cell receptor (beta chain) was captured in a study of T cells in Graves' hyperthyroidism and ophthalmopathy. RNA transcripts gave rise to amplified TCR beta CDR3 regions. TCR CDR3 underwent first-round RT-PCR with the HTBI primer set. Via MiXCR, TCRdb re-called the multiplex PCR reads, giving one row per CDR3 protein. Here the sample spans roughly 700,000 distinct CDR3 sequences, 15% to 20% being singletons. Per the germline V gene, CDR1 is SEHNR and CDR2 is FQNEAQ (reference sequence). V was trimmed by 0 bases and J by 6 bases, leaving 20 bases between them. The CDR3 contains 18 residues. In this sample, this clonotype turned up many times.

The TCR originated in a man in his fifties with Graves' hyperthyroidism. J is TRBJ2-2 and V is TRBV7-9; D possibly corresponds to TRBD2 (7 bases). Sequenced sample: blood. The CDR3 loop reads CASSLALSGGVMSGELFF. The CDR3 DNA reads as TGTGCCAGCAGCTTAGCGCTGTCGGGGGGCGTGATGTCCGGGGAGCTGTTTTTT.